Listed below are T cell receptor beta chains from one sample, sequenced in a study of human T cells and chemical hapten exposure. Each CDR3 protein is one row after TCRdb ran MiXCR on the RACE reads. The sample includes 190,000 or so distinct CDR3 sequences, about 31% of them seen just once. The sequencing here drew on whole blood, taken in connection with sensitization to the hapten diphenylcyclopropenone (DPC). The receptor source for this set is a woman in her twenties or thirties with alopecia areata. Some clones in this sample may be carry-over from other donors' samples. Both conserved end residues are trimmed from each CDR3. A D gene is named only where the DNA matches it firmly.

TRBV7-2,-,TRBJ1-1,ASSLWENTEAF
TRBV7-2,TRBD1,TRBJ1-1,ASSKGGGFAEAF
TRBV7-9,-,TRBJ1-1,ASSLDSGAEAF
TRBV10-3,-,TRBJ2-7,AISDRSYEQY
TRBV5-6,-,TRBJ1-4,ASSINPGLYNEKLF
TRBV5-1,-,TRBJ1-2,ATSSDGLHGYT
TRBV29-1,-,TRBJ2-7,SVEGTSYEQY
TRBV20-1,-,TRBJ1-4,SARDRREKLF
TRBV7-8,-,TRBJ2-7,ASSRGTAAYEQY
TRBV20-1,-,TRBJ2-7,SAQTGTSSWEQY
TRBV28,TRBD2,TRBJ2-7,ASSSSAGGGHYEQY
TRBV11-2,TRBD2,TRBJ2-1,ASSVSGGPYNEQF
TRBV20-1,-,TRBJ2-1,SLGLKTYDEQF
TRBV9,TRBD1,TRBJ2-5,ASSAGSGQGGETQY
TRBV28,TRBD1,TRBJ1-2,ASSLGQKIAGT
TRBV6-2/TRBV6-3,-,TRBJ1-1,ASTPKGFRVTTEAF
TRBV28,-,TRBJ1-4,ASSFIGPGGLNEKLF
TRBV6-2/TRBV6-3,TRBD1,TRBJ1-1,ASSTNRGGIYNTEAF
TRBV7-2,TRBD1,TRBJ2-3,ASSLTGPDTQY
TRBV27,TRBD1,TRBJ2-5,ASSIGTGKGETQY
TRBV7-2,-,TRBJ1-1,ASSLDSTEAF
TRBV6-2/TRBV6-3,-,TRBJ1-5,ASSPRVGENQPQH
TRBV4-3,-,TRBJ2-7,ASSKGGSGEQY
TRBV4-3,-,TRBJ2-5,ASSQGQSHGETQY
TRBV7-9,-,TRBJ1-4,ASSPTGTTNEKLF
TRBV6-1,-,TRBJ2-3,ASSGGSPDTQY
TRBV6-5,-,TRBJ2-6,ASSWGSGANVLT
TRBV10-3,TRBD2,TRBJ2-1,AISGRGSYNEQF
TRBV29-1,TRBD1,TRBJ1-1,SVQTGANTEAF
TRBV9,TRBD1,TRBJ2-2,AGSERDRGPWELF
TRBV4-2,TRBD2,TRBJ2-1,ASRADGRPF
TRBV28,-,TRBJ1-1,ASSSPYRVPEAF
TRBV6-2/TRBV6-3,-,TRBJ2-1,ASTPPRSPYNEQF
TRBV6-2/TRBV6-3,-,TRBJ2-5,ASSQRAGGTQY
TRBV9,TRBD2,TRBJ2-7,ASSPGTSGTYEQY
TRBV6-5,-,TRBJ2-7,ASSSTASSYEQY
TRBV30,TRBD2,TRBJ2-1,AWSKTSGSSSYNEQF
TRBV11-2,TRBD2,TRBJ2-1,ASSPAPGRAGNEQF
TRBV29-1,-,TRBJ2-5,SIRGVLQETQY
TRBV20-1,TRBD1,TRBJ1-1,SAEGQGALRTEAF
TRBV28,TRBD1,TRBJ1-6,ASSLNQGGNSPLH
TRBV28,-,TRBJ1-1,ASRVGLMNTEAF
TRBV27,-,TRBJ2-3,ASSGVIGTDTQY
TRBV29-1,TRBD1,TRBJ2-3,SAAQGAGTDTQY
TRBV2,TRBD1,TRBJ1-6,ASSTGQGDSPLH
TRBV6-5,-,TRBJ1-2,ASSYSAGYGYT
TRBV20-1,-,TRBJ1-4,SARGSLNEKLF
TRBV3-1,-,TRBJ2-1,ASSQEHRSYNEQF
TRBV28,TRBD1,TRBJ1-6,ATFPRGMVGNSPLH
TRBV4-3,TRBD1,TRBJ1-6,ASSHDRGSGSPLH